Listed here are 28 T cell receptor beta chains from one sample, sequenced in a study of cytomegalovirus exposure and HLA in healthy donors. Primers for the PCR totalled 60 Vbeta and 13 Jbeta. Here immunoSEQ multiplex PCR was the method, and the copy in TCRdb shows in-frame clones only, minus some. This repertoire shows around 140,000 clones, roughly 73% found once; its top ten account for 1.6%. What was sequenced was PBMCs. Receptor source: a woman aged 18-29 years in good health and CMV-seronegative.

This clone was recorded once. The V gene is TRBV5-1, the J gene TRBJ2-2; perhaps TRBD1 as D (6 bases). V was trimmed by 1 base and J by 1 base, leaving 8 bases between them. Germline V gene sequence: CDR1 SGHRS, CDR2 YFSETQ. The CDR3 length is 15 residues. CDR3 in DNA: TGCGCCAGCAGCTTGAAACAGGGGAACACCGGGGAGCTGTTTTTT. Protein sequence: CASSLKQGNTGELFF.

J is TRBJ1-1 and V is TRBV4-2, with D possibly TRBD1 on 6 matching bases. CDR3 length equals 16 residues. Trimming removed 4 bases at V and 3 bases at J, with 18 bases between. Germline CDR1 LGHNA, CDR2 YNFKEQ. CDR3 nucleotides: TGTGCCAGCAGCCCCCCAGTACAGGGTGGAGACACTGAAGCTTTCTTT. Protein: CASSPPVQGGDTEAFF.

This clone was picked up a small number of times. Other DNA variants within this sample encode the same CDR3. The chain uses TRBV5-1 and TRBJ1-2, with 7 bases matching TRBD1. The junction had 1 base not matched to a gene; V was cut back by 0 bases and J by 2 bases. Per germline, CDR1 SGHRS and CDR2 YFSETQ. CDR3 length equals 14 residues. CDR3: CASSLGDRNYGYTF. CDR3 in DNA: TGCGCCAGCAGCTTGGGGGACAGAAACTATGGCTACACCTTC. Together with reference TRBV5-1 and TRBJ1-2, the CDR3 gives the full variable domain: KAGVTQTPRYLIKTRGQQVTLSCSPISGHRSVSWYQQTPGQGLQFLFEYFSETQRNKGNFPGRFSGRQFSNSRSEMNVSTLELGDSALYLCASSLGDRNYGYTFGSGTRLTVV.

The chain combines TRBV10-3 with TRBJ2-4; D perhaps matches TRBD1 (6 bases). Trimming took 2 bases from V and 7 from J, leaving 12 bases between them. Germline CDR1 is ENHRY and CDR2 is SYGVKD. This CDR3 is 14 amino acids long. In DNA form, the CDR3 reads TGTGCCATCAGTGAGCAGGGGCGAGAGAACATTCAGTACTTC. It encodes CAISEQGRENIQYF.

The chain couples TRBV19 to TRBJ1-2; TRBD1 might be the D (6 bases). The CDR3 consists of 13 residues. V was cut by 3 bases and J by 3 bases, with 8 bases left in between. Per germline, CDR1 LNHDA and CDR2 SQIVND (reference sequence). This chain's CDR3 is CASSIGQYYGYTF. DNA of the CDR3: TGTGCCAGTAGTATTGGACAGTACTATGGCTACACCTTC. The entire variable domain, with the rest obtained from reference TRBV19 and TRBJ1-2, is as follows: DGGITQSPKYLFRKEGQNVTLSCEQNLNHDAMYWYRQDPGQGLRLIYYSQIVNDFQKGDIAEGYSVSREKKESFPLTVTSAQKNPTAFYLCASSIGQYYGYTFGSGTRLTVV.

The J gene is TRBJ2-5, the V gene TRBV28; no definite D call. Trimming cost V 7 bases and J 7 bases, with 22 bases left between them. The CDR3 extends over 15 amino acids. Germline CDR1 is MDHEN and CDR2 is SYDVKM. The CDR3 here is CASTPGRLLFSTQYF. Written as DNA, the CDR3 is TGTGCCAGCACCCCCGGTAGACTCCTGTTTTCGACCCAGTACTTC.

The V and J genes are TRBV10-1 and TRBJ2-3; 9 positions match TRBD1. The trim removed 7 bases at V and 4 bases at J, leaving 6 bases unmatched. Looked up from germline, CDR1 is WNHNN and CDR2 is SYGVQD (reference sequence). This CDR3 has 14 amino acids. The CDR3 loop is CASNPDRGPDTQYF. CDR3 coding DNA: TGCGCCAGCAACCCGGACAGGGGTCCAGATACGCAGTATTTT.

The rearrangement uses TRBV7-2 and TRBJ2-5; 10 bases are a match to TRBD2. Germline CDR1 reads SGHTA; CDR2 reads FQGNSA. V dropped 7 bases and J dropped 4; count of bases not matched to a gene: 12. This CDR3 region has 16 residues. CDR3 DNA sequence: TGTGCCAGCACCAGCTCACTAGCGGGGCGTGGAGAGACCCAGTACTTC. This gives the protein CASTSSLAGRGETQYF.

The gene calls are TRBV29-1 and TRBJ2-5, with 10 bases matching TRBD1. The trim removed 7 bases at V and 4 bases at J, leaving 6 bases unmatched. Per the germline V gene, CDR1 is SQVTM and CDR2 is ANQGSEA. CDR3 length equals 13 residues. CDR3 bases: TGCAGCGATCGTAGGACAGGGGGAGAGACCCAGTACTTC. Its protein is CSDRRTGGETQYF.

The CDR3 spells CASSRDYTDTQYF. In nucleotides, the CDR3 is TGTGCCAGCAGTCGGGACTACACAGATACGCAGTATTTT. The chain is built from TRBV7-3 and TRBJ2-3; 7 nucleotides agree with TRBD2. V lost 6 bases and J lost 2; bases outside the gene matches: 2. The CDR3 extends over 13 amino acids. Germline values: CDR1 SGHTA, CDR2 FQGTGA. Filled out from reference TRBV7-3 and TRBJ2-3, the complete variable domain reads GAGVSQTPSNKVTEKGKYVELRCDPISGHTALYWYRQSLGQGPEFLIYFQGTGAADDSGLPNDRFFAVRPEGSVSTLKIQRTERGDSAVYLCASSRDYTDTQYFGPGTRLTVL.

This clone came up a few times. The chain carries TRBV13 and TRBJ2-1, with TRBD1 identical over 8 bases. J lost 6 bases, V lost 8 bases, and 6 bases had no gene match. The CDR3 runs 13 residues. The germline V gene has CDR1 PRHDT and CDR2 FYEKMQ (reference sequence). The CDR3 protein is CASGDRGLNEQFF. DNA for the CDR3: TGTGCCAGCGGCGACAGGGGACTCAATGAGCAGTTCTTC.

The chain combines TRBV19 with TRBJ2-7; D not certain. Germline-derived CDR1 and CDR2 are LNHDA and SQIVND (reference sequence). The ends were cut back, 2 bases at V and 0 bases at J, with 14 bases in the middle. The length of the CDR3 is 16 residues. The CDR3 spells CASSIISSESSYEQYF. CDR3 nucleotide sequence: TGTGCCAGTAGTATAATATCGTCCGAGAGCTCCTACGAGCAGTACTTC.

The gene calls are TRBV27 and TRBJ1-2; 8 nucleotides align to TRBD1. V lost 2 bases, J lost 4 bases, and 6 bases stayed unmatched. CDR3 length equals 15 residues. Looked up from germline, CDR1 is MNHEY and CDR2 is SMNVEV (reference sequence). DNA of the CDR3: TGTGCCAGCAGTTTAGACAACAGGGGGATCTATGGCTACACCTTC. Protein sequence: CASSLDNRGIYGYTF.

The J gene is TRBJ2-3, the V gene TRBV7-3; tentative D call: TRBD1 (5 bases). V was clipped by 3 bases and J by 3 bases, with 13 bases between them. Germline CDR1 is SGHTA and CDR2 is FQGTGA. CDR3 length: 15 amino acids. CDR3 residues: CASSFQGFATDTQYF. In DNA, the CDR3 is TGTGCCAGCAGCTTCCAGGGCTTCGCAACAGATACGCAGTATTTT. The full variable domain, its missing parts supplied by reference TRBV7-3 and TRBJ2-3, is GAGVSQTPSNKVTEKGKYVELRCDPISGHTALYWYRQSLGQGPEFLIYFQGTGAADDSGLPNDRFFAVRPEGSVSTLKIQRTERGDSAVYLCASSFQGFATDTQYFGPGTRLTVL.

The V gene is TRBV7-9, the J gene TRBJ2-2; a weak D match, TRBD2 (5 bases). This CDR3 is built from 12 residues. Germline V gene data show CDR1 as SEHNR and CDR2 as FQNEAQ (reference sequence). Trimming left V 11 bases short and J 4 bases short, with 11 bases between. This chain's CDR3 is CAPRRSTGELFF. CDR3 nucleotides: TGTGCCCCGAGGAGGTCCACCGGGGAGCTGTTTTTT.

The rearrangement uses TRBV11-2 and TRBJ2-1, with 10 bases lining up with TRBD1. The CDR3 length is 18 residues. V was pared by 0 bases and J by 7 bases, with 12 bases of the junction left unmatched. Germline values: CDR1 SGHAT, CDR2 FQNNGV. Here the CDR3 reads CASSLDWSGQGLRNEQFF. CDR3 DNA sequence: TGTGCCAGCAGCTTAGATTGGTCGGGACAGGGGCTTAGGAATGAGCAGTTCTTC. The entire variable domain, with the rest obtained from reference TRBV11-2 and TRBJ2-1, is as follows: EAGVAQSPRYKIIEKRQSVAFWCNPISGHATLYWYQQILGQGPKLLIQFQNNGVVDDSQLPKDRFSAERLKGVDSTLKIQPAKLEDSAVYLCASSLDWSGQGLRNEQFFGPGTRLTVL.

The chain has TRBV5-1 and TRBJ2-2; D is unresolved. The CDR3 has 15 residues. Germline loops: CDR1 SGHRS, CDR2 YFSETQ. Trimming left V 4 bases short and J 0 bases short, with 10 bases between. The CDR3 nucleotides are TGCGCCAGCAGCCTGGCACAGCCGAACACCGGGGAGCTGTTTTTT. It specifies CASSLAQPNTGELFF.

The rearrangement joins TRBV19 to TRBJ1-2; D gene unclear. The germline V gene has CDR1 LNHDA and CDR2 SQIVND (reference sequence). Trimming left V 5 bases short and J 7 bases short, with 20 bases between. The CDR3 has 15 residues. The CDR3 protein is CASSPTQEGRLGYTF. CDR3 in DNA: TGTGCCAGTAGTCCAACCCAGGAAGGCCGTCTTGGCTACACCTTC.

This clone was seen just once. This chain joins TRBV5-1 and TRBJ2-7; tentatively, D is TRBD1 (6 bases). This CDR3 spans 13 amino acids. Germline V gene data show CDR1 as SGHRS and CDR2 as YFSETQ. V dropped 5 bases and J dropped 3 bases, with 12 bases sitting between them. CDR3 nucleotide sequence: TGCGCCAGCAGTTCGGACAGTGGCTACGAGCAGTACTTC. This translates into CASSSDSGYEQYF.

This clone was counted a few times. This chain joins TRBV5-4 and TRBJ2-2; 8 bases fit TRBD2. The CDR3 length is 15 residues. J gave up 3 bases and V 4 bases, and 5 bases lay outside the gene matches. Germline V gives CDR1 SGHNT, CDR2 YYREEE (reference sequence). CDR3 region: CASSPGGEHTGELFF. DNA for the CDR3: TGTGCCAGCAGCCCGGGAGGGGAGCACACCGGGGAGCTGTTTTTT.

The rearrangement joins TRBV9 to TRBJ1-6; D unresolved. Germline CDR1 reads SGDLS; CDR2 reads YYNGEE. The CDR3 has 15 amino acids. The germline V and J ends were trimmed by 4 bases and 10 bases, with 18 bases remaining between them. CDR3 coding DNA: TGTGCCAGCAGCCCCGGAGGGAGGCCAGGATCACCCCTCCACTTT. Its translation is CASSPGGRPGSPLHF.

The chain is built from TRBV7-9 and TRBJ2-5; maybe TRBD1 (6 bases). V was shortened by 6 bases and J by 1 base, with 15 bases between the two germline ends. CDR3 length: 15 residues. Germline CDR1 SEHNR, CDR2 FQNEAQ (reference sequence). The CDR3 DNA sequence: TGTGCCAGCAGAATAAAGGGACATACCCAAGAGACCCAGTACTTC. Residues: CASRIKGHTQETQYF. Variable domain in full (rest from reference TRBV7-9 and TRBJ2-5): DTGVSQNPRHKITKRGQNVTFRCDPISEHNRLYWYRQTLGQGPEFLTYFQNEAQLEKSRLLSDRFSAERPKGSFSTLEIQRTEQGDSAMYLCASRIKGHTQETQYFGPGTRLLVL.

The chain links TRBV19 to TRBJ1-1; D perhaps matches TRBD1 (6 bases). The V end lost 0 bases, the J end lost 4 bases, and 15 bases lay between the germline ends. The CDR3 spans 16 residues. The V gene's germline CDR1 is LNHDA and CDR2 SQIVND (reference sequence). CDR3 amino acids: CASSIDRSGGPTEAFF. The CDR3 nucleotides read TGTGCCAGTAGTATAGACCGGAGCGGGGGGCCCACTGAAGCTTTCTTT.

This clone has a handful of counts. The chain has TRBV11-3 and TRBJ2-1; TRBD2 is a possible D gene (5 bases). V shed 4 bases and J shed 7 bases, with 11 bases lying between them. This CDR3 region has 13 residues. Germline V CDR1 and CDR2: SGHNT, YENEEA. This chain's CDR3 is CASSSRTGNEQFF. For the CDR3, the DNA is TGTGCCAGCAGCTCTAGGACTGGAAATGAGCAGTTCTTC.

CDR3 nucleotide sequence: TGCGCCAGCAGCTTGATAGCTAGCGGGAGCACCTACAATGAGCAGTTCTTC. Translated: CASSLIASGSTYNEQFF. This chain connects TRBV5-1 to TRBJ2-1; TRBD2 matches 10 bases. Trimming cost V 1 base and J 2 bases; bases outside gene matches: 6. The CDR3 has 17 amino acids. Germline V CDR1 and CDR2: SGHRS, YFSETQ.

V is TRBV4-3 and J is TRBJ1-2, with D tentatively TRBD1 (6 bases). Germline values: CDR1 LGHNA, CDR2 YSLEER. The CDR3 totals 14 residues. Deletions cut 1 base from V and 3 bases from J, with 9 bases between. CDR3 bases: TGCGCCAGCAGCCAAGGCCGGACAGACTATGGCTACACCTTC. Protein product: CASSQGRTDYGYTF.

The chain recombines TRBV5-1 with TRBJ2-7; tentatively, D is TRBD1 (6 bases). From germline, CDR1 is SGHRS and CDR2 YFSETQ. The V and J ends lost 2 bases and 4 bases respectively, with 16 bases between them. The CDR3 is 15 amino acids. The CDR3 is CASSLAPGTQYEQYF. The DNA of the CDR3 is TGCGCCAGCAGCTTAGCGCCAGGGACACAGTACGAGCAGTACTTC.

The chain is built from TRBV29-1 and TRBJ2-2, with TRBD1 matching 7 bases. Trimming cost V 4 bases and J 2 bases; bases outside gene matches: 13. The germline V gene encodes CDR1 SQVTM and CDR2 ANQGSEA. The CDR3 contains 17 residues. CDR3 coding DNA: TGCAGCGTTGGTAGGGTACAGGGGATGACAAACACCGGGGAGCTGTTTTTT. Residues: CSVGRVQGMTNTGELFF.